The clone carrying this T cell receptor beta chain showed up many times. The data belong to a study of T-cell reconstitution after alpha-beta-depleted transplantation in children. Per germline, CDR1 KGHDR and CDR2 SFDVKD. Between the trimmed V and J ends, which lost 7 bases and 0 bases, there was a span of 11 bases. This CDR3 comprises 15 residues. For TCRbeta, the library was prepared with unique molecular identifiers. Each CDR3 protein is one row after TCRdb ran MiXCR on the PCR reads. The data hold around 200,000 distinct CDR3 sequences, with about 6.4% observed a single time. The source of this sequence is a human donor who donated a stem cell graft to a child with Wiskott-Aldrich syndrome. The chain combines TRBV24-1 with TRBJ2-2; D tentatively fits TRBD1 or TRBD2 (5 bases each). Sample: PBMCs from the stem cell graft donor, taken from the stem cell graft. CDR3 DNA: TGTGCCACCAGCAGGGACCCAACGAACACCGGGGAGCTGTTTTTT. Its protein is CATSRDPTNTGELFF.